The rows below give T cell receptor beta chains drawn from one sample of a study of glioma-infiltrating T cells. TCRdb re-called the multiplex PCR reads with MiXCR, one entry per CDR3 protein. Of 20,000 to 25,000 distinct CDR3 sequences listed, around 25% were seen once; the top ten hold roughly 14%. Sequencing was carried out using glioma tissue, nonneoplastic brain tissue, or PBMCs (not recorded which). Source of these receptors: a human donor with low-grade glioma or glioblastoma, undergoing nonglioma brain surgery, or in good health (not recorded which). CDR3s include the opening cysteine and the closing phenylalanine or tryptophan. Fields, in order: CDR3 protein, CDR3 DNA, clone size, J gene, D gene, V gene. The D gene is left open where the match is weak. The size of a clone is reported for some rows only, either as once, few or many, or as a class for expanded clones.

CVSIPLRDTSYEQYF TGTGTCAGCATCCCGCTGAGGGACACCTCCTACGAGCAGTACTTC many TRBJ2-7 . TRBV6-1
CSVEDLLAENYNEQFF TGCAGCGTTGAAGACCTTCTAGCGGAAAATTACAATGAGCAGTTCTTC . TRBJ2-1 TRBD2 TRBV29-1
CASSQGAQTEAFF TGCGCCAGCAGCCAGGGGGCGCAGACTGAAGCTTTCTTT . TRBJ1-1 TRBD1 TRBV5-1
CASNPGNTEAFF TGTGCCAGCAATCCCGGGAACACTGAAGCTTTCTTT many TRBJ1-1 . TRBV6-1
CARSLRPRDSSYNEQFF TGTGCCCGCAGCTTACGCCCCAGGGACAGCTCCTACAATGAGCAGTTCTTC . TRBJ2-1 TRBD1 TRBV7-6
CASSLGGPAGASTDTQYF TGTGCCAGCAGCTTAGGGGGACCAGCGGGGGCTAGCACAGATACGCAGTATTTT . TRBJ2-3 TRBD2 TRBV7-9
CSATSWGGTDTQYF TGCAGTGCTACGTCGTGGGGGGGCACAGATACGCAGTATTTT many TRBJ2-3 . TRBV20-1
CASSLYTGANEKLFF TGTGCCAGCAGCCTCTACACTGGGGCTAATGAAAAACTGTTTTTT . TRBJ1-4 . TRBV3-1
CASSPVGQGASYGYTF TGTGCCAGCAGCCCTGTGGGACAGGGTGCGAGCTATGGCTACACCTTC many TRBJ1-2 TRBD1 TRBV7-9
CASSLSGQNYEQYF TGTGCCAGCAGCCTAAGCGGACAGAACTACGAGCAGTACTTC . TRBJ2-7 . TRBV9
CASSRGYYEQYF TGTGCCAGCAGCAGGGGTTACTACGAGCAGTACTTC few TRBJ2-7 . TRBV12-3/TRBV12-4
CARSLSGVQPQHF TGTGCCCGCAGCTTAAGCGGGGTGCAGCCCCAGCATTTT few TRBJ1-5 . TRBV7-2
CASRETPGGPGDNEQFF TGTGCCAGCAGAGAAACACCCGGGGGGCCTGGAGATAATGAGCAGTTCTTC many TRBJ2-1 . TRBV28
CASSFGFGQPQHF TGTGCCAGCAGTTTTGGCTTCGGTCAGCCCCAGCATTTT many TRBJ1-5 . TRBV12-3/TRBV12-4
CASSQGGGFSGANVLTF TGCGCCAGCAGCCAAGGAGGGGGCTTCTCTGGGGCCAACGTCCTGACTTTC few TRBJ2-6 TRBD1 TRBV4-1
CSARGYTEAFF TGCAGTGCTAGGGGTTACACTGAAGCTTTCTTT medium-sized TRBJ1-1 . TRBV20-1
CSAADSQTAAGYGYTF TGCAGCGCAGCGGACAGCCAGACTGCAGCAGGTTATGGCTACACCTTC many TRBJ1-2 . TRBV20-1
CASSPVGDQPQHF TGTGCCAGCTCACCGGTAGGGGATCAGCCCCAGCATTTT many TRBJ1-5 . TRBV18
CASSLKRTSDTQYF TGTGCCAGCAGCTTAAAGAGGACTTCAGATACGCAGTATTTT many TRBJ2-3 . TRBV7-2
CASSTEGQGRDTQYF TGTGCCAGTAGTACCGAGGGACAGGGGAGAGATACGCAGTATTTT many TRBJ2-3 TRBD1 TRBV19
CSALLPTGNEQFF TGCAGTGCCCTCCTGCCCACGGGTAATGAGCAGTTCTTC few TRBJ2-1 . TRBV20-1
CSASAGNRGANEKLFF TGCAGTGCTAGTGCCGGGAACAGGGGGGCTAATGAAAAACTGTTTTTT few TRBJ1-4 TRBD1 TRBV20-1
CASSQQTSIGSYYEQYF TGTGCCAGCAGCCAACAAACGAGCATTGGGTCCTACTACGAGCAGTACTTC many TRBJ2-7 . TRBV4-2
CASSFSGTTYGYTF TGTGCCAGCAGTTTCTCAGGGACCACCTATGGCTACACCTTC . TRBJ1-2 . TRBV7-9
CSAVDRSLPKGYTF TGCAGTGCCGTCGACAGGTCCCTCCCTAAGGGCTACACCTTC many TRBJ1-2 . TRBV20-1
CASTPGRNYNEQFF TGTGCCAGCACCCCGGGACGAAACTACAATGAGCAGTTCTTC many TRBJ2-1 . TRBV27
CASSLDRRSTEKLFF TGTGCCAGCAGCTTAGATCGGCGCAGCACTGAAAAACTGTTTTTT . TRBJ1-4 . TRBV11-2